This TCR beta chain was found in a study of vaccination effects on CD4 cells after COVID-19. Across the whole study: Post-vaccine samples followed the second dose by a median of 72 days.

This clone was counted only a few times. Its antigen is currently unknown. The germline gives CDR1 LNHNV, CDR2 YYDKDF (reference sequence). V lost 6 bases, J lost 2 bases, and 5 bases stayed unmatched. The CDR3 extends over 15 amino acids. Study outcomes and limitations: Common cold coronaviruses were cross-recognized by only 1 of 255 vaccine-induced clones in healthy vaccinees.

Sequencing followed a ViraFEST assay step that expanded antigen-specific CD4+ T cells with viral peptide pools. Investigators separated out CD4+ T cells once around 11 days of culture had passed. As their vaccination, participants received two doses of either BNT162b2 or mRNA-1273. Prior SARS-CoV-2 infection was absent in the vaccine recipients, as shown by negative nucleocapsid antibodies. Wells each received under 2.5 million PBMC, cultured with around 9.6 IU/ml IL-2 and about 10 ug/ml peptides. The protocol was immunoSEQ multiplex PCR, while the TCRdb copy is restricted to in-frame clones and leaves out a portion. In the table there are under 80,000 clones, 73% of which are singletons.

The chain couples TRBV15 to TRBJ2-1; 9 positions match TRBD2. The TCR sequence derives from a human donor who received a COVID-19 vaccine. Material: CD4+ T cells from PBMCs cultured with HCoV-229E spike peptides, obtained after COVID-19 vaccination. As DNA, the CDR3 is TGTGCCACCAGAGCCAGCGGGGGGACCTACAATGAGCAGTTCTTC. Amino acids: CATRASGGTYNEQFF.